This is a list of T cell receptor beta chains from one sample in a study of cytomegalovirus exposure and HLA in healthy donors. Method: immunoSEQ multiplex PCR; TCRdb's copy keeps in-frame clones and lacks some. Of approximately 75,000 clones in the sample, around three quarters were seen once. Material: PBMCs. Source of these receptors: a male donor in good health and CMV-seronegative. CDR3s include the opening cysteine and the closing phenylalanine or tryptophan. D genes are given only for firm matches. The listing skips clone size in some rows; elsewhere it reads once, few, many or a size class.

size: .; D: TRBD1; J: TRBJ1-2; V: TRBV6-5; DNA: TGTGCCAGCAGCTTCGACAGGGGATCAGGTGGCTACCCCTTC; CDR3: CASSFDRGSGGYPF
size: .; D: .; J: TRBJ2-3; V: TRBV11-2; DNA: TGTGCCAGCAGCCAATCCACAGATACGCAGTATTTT; CDR3: CASSQSTDTQYF
size: .; D: TRBD1; J: TRBJ2-3; V: TRBV5-5; DNA: TGTGCCAGCAGCCTACCGACAGGGAGCACAGATACGCAGTATTTT; CDR3: CASSLPTGSTDTQYF
size: .; D: TRBD1; J: TRBJ1-6; V: TRBV2; DNA: TGTGCCAGCAGTGAACTGGGACAGCATAATTCACCCCTCCACTTT; CDR3: CASSELGQHNSPLHF
size: .; D: .; J: TRBJ1-6; V: TRBV5-5; DNA: TGTGCCAGCAGCTTGGCACAGCCACATAATTCACCCCTCCACTTT; CDR3: CASSLAQPHNSPLHF
size: .; D: TRBD1; J: TRBJ2-3; V: TRBV7-2; DNA: TGTGCCAGCAGCTTAGTGGGACAGGGGCAAGATACGCAGTATTTT; CDR3: CASSLVGQGQDTQYF
size: .; D: .; J: TRBJ2-1; V: TRBV9; DNA: TGTGCCAGCAGCCCAGGACGGCCCCCAGGGAATGAGCAGTTCTTC; CDR3: CASSPGRPPGNEQFF
size: .; D: TRBD1; J: TRBJ2-5; V: TRBV9; DNA: TGTGCCAGCAGCGTCCGGGACAGGGGGCCATTGGAGACCCAGTACTTC; CDR3: CASSVRDRGPLETQYF
size: .; D: .; J: TRBJ2-7; V: TRBV19; DNA: TGTGCCAGTAGTAAGCCCGACAGCTCCTACGAGCAGTACTTC; CDR3: CASSKPDSSYEQYF
size: .; D: .; J: TRBJ2-2; V: TRBV5-1; DNA: TGCGCCAGCAGCTTGGACGTGGCGTCGGCGGGGTCCGGGGAGCTGTTTTTT; CDR3: CASSLDVASAGSGELFF
size: .; D: .; J: TRBJ2-6; V: TRBV19; DNA: TGTGCCAGTGCCGCACGGTCTGGGGCCAACGTCCTGACTTTC; CDR3: CASAARSGANVLTF
size: .; D: .; J: TRBJ1-4; V: TRBV5-8; DNA: TGTGCCAGCAGCTTCCGTACGGGGGGCAGCGAAAAACTGTTTTTT; CDR3: CASSFRTGGSEKLFF
size: .; D: TRBD1; J: TRBJ1-4; V: TRBV6-1; DNA: TGTGCCACGGGACAGATTAATGAAAAACTGTTTTTT; CDR3: CATGQINEKLFF
size: .; D: TRBD2; J: TRBJ2-1; V: TRBV28; DNA: TGTGCCAGTCTGAGGGCTAGCGGGAGAAATGAGCAGTTCTTC; CDR3: CASLRASGRNEQFF
size: .; D: .; J: TRBJ1-2; V: TRBV5-1; DNA: TGCGCCAGCAGCTTAGAATCGGGCTATGGCTACACCTTC; CDR3: CASSLESGYGYTF
size: few; D: TRBD1; J: TRBJ1-1; V: TRBV6-6; DNA: TGTGCCAGCAGTTACGCGACAGGGGGCGGGGATGAAGCTTTCTTT; CDR3: CASSYATGGGDEAFF
size: .; D: .; J: TRBJ2-5; V: TRBV19; DNA: TGTGCCAGTAGAACTTTCGCGGGGTACCAAGAGACCCAGTACTTC; CDR3: CASRTFAGYQETQYF
size: .; D: TRBD1; J: TRBJ1-2; V: TRBV28; DNA: TGTGCCAGCAGTAACCGACAGGGGGCGCCGAACTATGGCTACACCTTC; CDR3: CASSNRQGAPNYGYTF
size: .; D: .; J: TRBJ2-1; V: TRBV18; DNA: TGTGCCAGCTCACCAGGTGGATACCTCCGGGGGCAGTTCTTC; CDR3: CASSPGGYLRGQFF
size: few; D: .; J: TRBJ1-3; V: TRBV5-4; DNA: TGTGCCAGCAGCTTGGCAGGGTCAGGAAACACCATATATTTT; CDR3: CASSLAGSGNTIYF
size: .; D: .; J: TRBJ2-3; V: TRBV18; DNA: TGTGCCAGCTCAAAGGGGCAGGGGAACACAGATACGCAGTATTTT; CDR3: CASSKGQGNTDTQYF
size: .; D: TRBD2; J: TRBJ2-7; V: TRBV28; DNA: TGTGCCAGCCGTGGGGTAGCGGGCGCCTACGAGCAGTACTTC; CDR3: CASRGVAGAYEQYF
size: .; D: TRBD1; J: TRBJ2-2; V: TRBV6-6; DNA: TGTGCCAGCAAAGACAGGGGGTCTTACACCGGGGAGCTGTTTTTT; CDR3: CASKDRGSYTGELFF
size: .; D: .; J: TRBJ2-5; V: TRBV7-9; DNA: TGTGCCAGCAGTCCCTACGGAGAGACCCAGTACTTC; CDR3: CASSPYGETQYF
size: .; D: TRBD1; J: TRBJ2-6; V: TRBV10-3; DNA: TGTGCCGGGGGAGGGACAGGGGGCTCTGGGGCCAACGTCCTGACTTTC; CDR3: CAGGGTGGSGANVLTF
size: .; D: TRBD2; J: TRBJ2-3; V: TRBV27; DNA: TGTGCCAGCAGTTGGGGACTAGCGGGGATAGCAGGCAGCACAGATACGCAGTATTTT; CDR3: CASSWGLAGIAGSTDTQYF
size: .; D: .; J: TRBJ2-3; V: TRBV9; DNA: TGTGCCAGCAGCGTAGTCTGGGGGCAGACAGATACGCAGTATTTT; CDR3: CASSVVWGQTDTQYF
size: .; D: .; J: TRBJ1-2; V: TRBV28; DNA: TGTGCCAGCAGTTTAACCACAGGGCGCTACACCTTC; CDR3: CASSLTTGRYTF
size: .; D: .; J: TRBJ2-1; V: TRBV12-5; DNA: TGTGCTAGTGGTTCGGGAGAAGCCTACAATGAGCAGTTCTTC; CDR3: CASGSGEAYNEQFF
size: .; D: .; J: TRBJ2-7; V: TRBV5-1; DNA: TGCGCCAGCAGCTCCCTCCTAGCTGAAGAGCAGTACTTC; CDR3: CASSSLLAEEQYF
size: .; D: TRBD2; J: TRBJ2-7; V: TRBV2; DNA: TGTGCCAGCAGTGAGGGGCTAGCGGGAGGCGAGCAGTACTTC; CDR3: CASSEGLAGGEQYF
size: .; D: .; J: TRBJ1-1; V: TRBV11-3; DNA: TGTGCCAGCAGCTTGTCGGGGTACACTGAAGCTTTCTTT; CDR3: CASSLSGYTEAFF
size: .; D: .; J: TRBJ1-5; V: TRBV5-1; DNA: TGCGCCAGCAGCTTGACAGGGAGTGTCGATCAGCCCCAGCATTTT; CDR3: CASSLTGSVDQPQHF
size: .; D: .; J: TRBJ2-1; V: TRBV4-1; DNA: TGCGCCAGCAGTCATGTAGCCCGAAGCTCCTACAATGAGCAGTTCTTC; CDR3: CASSHVARSSYNEQFF
size: .; D: TRBD1; J: TRBJ2-3; V: TRBV10-1; DNA: TGCGCCAGCAGTGAGACAGGGGCGAGCACAGATACGCAGTATTTT; CDR3: CASSETGASTDTQYF
size: .; D: TRBD1; J: TRBJ1-4; V: TRBV5-6; DNA: TGTGCCAGCAGGATGACAGGGGCCCAAAATGAAAAACTGTTTTTT; CDR3: CASRMTGAQNEKLFF
size: few; D: TRBD2; J: TRBJ2-3; V: TRBV7-6; DNA: TGTGCCAGCAGCATGACTAGCGGGAGTGATACGCAGTATTTT; CDR3: CASSMTSGSDTQYF
size: .; D: .; J: TRBJ2-3; V: TRBV6-6; DNA: TGTGCCAGCAGGCGCTCCCCTCAGGGATACACAGATACGCAGTATTTT; CDR3: CASRRSPQGYTDTQYF
size: .; D: .; J: TRBJ2-3; V: TRBV19; DNA: TGTGCCAGTAGTGGACATGGCACAGATACGCAGTATTTT; CDR3: CASSGHGTDTQYF
size: few; D: .; J: TRBJ1-1; V: TRBV6-1; DNA: TGTGCCAGCATGAGGGTGGGCACTGAAGCTTTCTTT; CDR3: CASMRVGTEAFF
size: .; D: .; J: TRBJ1-1; V: TRBV9; DNA: TGTGCCAGCAGCACGAACCCTGAGCAGGCTGAAGCTTTCTTT; CDR3: CASSTNPEQAEAFF
size: .; D: TRBD1; J: TRBJ1-2; V: TRBV19; DNA: TGTGCCAGTAGTGAGGACAGGGATGGCCTAGCTAACTATGGCTACACCTTC; CDR3: CASSEDRDGLANYGYTF
size: .; D: .; J: TRBJ1-5; V: TRBV6-1; DNA: TGTGCCAGCAGTGCCCCGGACAGTAGCAATCAGCCCCAGAATTTT; CDR3: CASSAPDSSNQPQNF
size: few; D: .; J: TRBJ1-2; V: TRBV6-5; DNA: TGTGCCAGCGAGGTCGGGGACACAATAAACTATGGCTACACCTTC; CDR3: CASEVGDTINYGYTF
size: .; D: TRBD1; J: TRBJ2-7; V: TRBV18; DNA: TGTGCCAGCTCACTGAAGGGGGCCGTCTACGAGCAGTACTTC; CDR3: CASSLKGAVYEQYF
size: .; D: TRBD2; J: TRBJ2-1; V: TRBV9; DNA: TGTGCCAGCAGCGTCTTGACGGGAGGGCCGGGTGGAGTCGATGAGCAGTTCTTC; CDR3: CASSVLTGGPGGVDEQFF
size: .; D: TRBD1; J: TRBJ2-7; V: TRBV5-1; DNA: TGCGCCAGCGCCGAGGGTGCAGGGGGCTACGAGCAGTACTTC; CDR3: CASAEGAGGYEQYF
size: few; D: .; J: TRBJ1-1; V: TRBV2; DNA: TGTGCCAGCAGGTCACAGGGCTCATCGGCTGAAGCTTTCTTT; CDR3: CASRSQGSSAEAFF
size: .; D: TRBD2; J: TRBJ2-1; V: TRBV30; DNA: TGTGCCTGGAAAAGCGGGAGTCAATGGAATGAGCAGTTCTTC; CDR3: CAWKSGSQWNEQFF
size: .; D: TRBD1; J: TRBJ2-7; V: TRBV18; DNA: TGTGCCAGCTCACCAACCCAGGGGGCCACCTACGAGCAGTACTTC; CDR3: CASSPTQGATYEQYF